One sample yielded the 15 T cell receptor beta chains listed below, sequenced in a study of response to subunit inactivated influenza vaccine. TCRdb ran MiXCR on the RT-PCR reads and lists one entry per CDR3 protein. Of 710,000 or so distinct CDR3 sequences in the sample, approximately 14% were seen once. Source: PBMCs from blood, taken 12 days after vaccination. The receptors were gathered from a man aged 45-60 years who received an inactivated influenza vaccine.

This clonotype has just one count. The rearrangement links TRBV6-2 or TRBV6-3 to TRBJ2-3; 8 nucleotides align to TRBD2. Germline CDR1 is MNHEY and CDR2 is SVGEGT. The length of the CDR3 is 12 residues. J lost 11 bases, V lost 5 bases, and 6 bases had no gene match. The CDR3 loop reads CASSPAAGGQYF. CDR3 DNA sequence: TGTGCCAGCAGTCCTGCGGCGGGAGGGCAGTATTTT.

V gene TRBV6-1 combines with J gene TRBJ2-2; 9 positions match TRBD1. J gave up 3 bases and V 6 bases, and 8 bases lay outside the gene matches. Germline CDR1 is MNHNS and CDR2 is SASEGT. The CDR3 is 16 amino acids. CDR3 in amino acids: CASRSQGQGDTGELFF. The CDR3 region has the DNA TGTGCCAGCAGGTCTCAGGGACAGGGAGACACCGGGGAGCTGTTTTTT.

This chain links TRBV5-1 with TRBJ1-4, with 10 bases fitting TRBD1. Germline lookup yields CDR1 SGHRS and CDR2 YFSETQ. The ends lost 3 bases at V and 5 bases at J; junction bases unmatched: 4. This CDR3 is 15 amino acids long. CDR3 sequence: CASSSRDRGNEKLFF. CDR3 bases: TGCGCCAGCAGCTCCCGGGACAGGGGAAATGAAAAACTGTTTTTT.

The chain combines TRBV4-2 with TRBJ1-1; D gene uncertain. Germline CDR1 LGHNA, CDR2 YNFKEQ. Between the trimmed V and J ends, which lost 0 bases and 0 bases, there was a span of 8 bases. The CDR3 has 15 amino acids. The CDR3 here is CASSQDRTMNTEAFF. The CDR3 nucleotides are TGTGCCAGCAGCCAAGATCGCACGATGAACACTGAAGCTTTCTTT.

The chain is built from TRBV29-1 and TRBJ1-1; no clear D gene. V lost 6 bases and J 5 bases, leaving 10 bases between the germline ends. Germline V gene lookup returns CDR1 SQVTM and CDR2 ANQGSEA. This CDR3 spans 11 amino acids. Here the CDR3 DNA reads TGCAGCGTACGACTTTGGACTGAAGCTTTCTTT. This encodes CSVRLWTEAFF.

Concerning this clonotype: One junction end does not reproduce the germline sequence, and a read error may be involved. The rearrangement uses TRBV2 and TRBJ2-6; 10 bases agree with TRBD1. The CDR3 has 18 amino acids. The V gene's germline CDR1 is SNHLY and CDR2 FYNNEI. CDR3 in amino acids: CACSRGTGANPGANVLTF. The DNA of the CDR3 is TGTGCCTGCAGCCGAGGGACAGGGGCGAACCCTGGGGCCAACGTCCTGACTTTC.

The V call is TRBV9, the J call TRBJ1-2; D is unclear. Germline V gives CDR1 SGDLS, CDR2 YYNGEE. Trimming took 0 bases from V and 2 from J, leaving 5 bases between them. This CDR3 is built from 13 residues. For the CDR3, the DNA is TGTGCCAGCAGCGTAGTACAGAACTATGGCTACACCTTC. Its protein is CASSVVQNYGYTF.

This clonotype turned up a few times. The V gene is TRBV10-3, the J gene TRBJ1-4, with TRBD1 matching 10 bases. This CDR3 region has 15 residues. V was clipped by 5 bases and J by 5 bases; unmatched bases: 5. The V gene's germline CDR1 is ENHRY and CDR2 SYGVKD. CDR3 DNA sequence: TGTGCCATCAGTCACCCGGACAGGGGGAATGAAAAACTGTTTTTT. It yields the protein CAISHPDRGNEKLFF.

This clonotype was seen repeatedly, ten times or more. The gene calls are TRBV15 and TRBJ2-7; 7 nucleotides line up with TRBD1. The CDR3 runs 15 residues. Unmatched junction bases numbered 2, after V lost 0 bases and J lost 0 bases. CDR1 is LNHNV and CDR2 is YYDKDF in the germline V gene (reference sequence). The CDR3: CATSREQGISYEQYF. The CDR3 DNA reads as TGTGCCACCAGCAGAGAACAGGGGATCTCCTACGAGCAGTACTTC.

This clonotype came up a few times. V gene TRBV29-1 combines with J gene TRBJ2-7, with D perhaps matching TRBD1 (5 bases). This CDR3 has 13 residues. V lost 4 bases to trimming and J lost 4 bases, with 14 bases between them. The germline CDR1 and CDR2 sequences are SQVTM and ANQGSEA. The CDR3 is CSVGPKPGYEQYF. In DNA form, the CDR3 reads TGCAGCGTTGGCCCCAAGCCAGGGTACGAGCAGTACTTC.

The rearrangement joins TRBV5-1 to TRBJ2-3; TRBD1 or TRBD2 may be the D gene (6 bases each). Germline CDR1 and CDR2: SGHRS and YFSETQ. The CDR3 spans 15 residues. V was clipped by 4 bases and J by 4 bases, with 16 bases between them. Here the CDR3 reads CASSPAGQAPDTQYF. The CDR3 bases are TGCGCCAGCAGCCCGGCGGGACAAGCACCAGATACGCAGTATTTT.

The chain has TRBV7-3 and TRBJ2-3, with a tentative D call TRBD1 (8 bases). V was cut by 4 bases and J by 3 bases, with 20 bases left in between. The V gene's germline CDR1 is SGHTA and CDR2 FQGTGA. The CDR3 consists of 17 residues. CDR3 in DNA: TGTGCCAGCAGCTCAACAGGAACAGGGGGGGGGACAGATACGCAGTATTTT. This sequence encodes CASSSTGTGGGTDTQYF.

This clonotype was counted ten times or more. The V gene is TRBV3-1, the J gene TRBJ2-1; D gene uncertain. Trimming shortened V by 4 bases and J by 6 bases, and 4 bases separated the two germline ends. CDR3 length equals 11 residues. The V gene's germline CDR1 is LGHDT and CDR2 YNNKEL (reference sequence). CDR3 in amino acids: CASSRLNEQFF. The CDR3 region has the DNA TGTGCCAGCAGCCGACTCAATGAGCAGTTCTTC.

The chain is built from TRBV14 and TRBJ2-1; 13 bases agree with TRBD2. The CDR3 contains 19 residues. V was pared by 2 bases and J by 8 bases, with 15 bases of the junction left unmatched. Germline V gene sequence: CDR1 SGHDN, CDR2 FVKESK. CDR3 DNA sequence: TGTGCCAGCAGCCAATTCCCGCAACTAAGGACTAGCGGGGGAGATGAGCAGTTCTTC. Its translation: CASSQFPQLRTSGGDEQFF.

A few counts support this clonotype. J is TRBJ2-7 and V is TRBV9; D could derive from TRBD1 or TRBD2 (6 bases each). The CDR3 spans 15 residues. Germline V lookup: CDR1 SGDLS, CDR2 YYNGEE. V lost 4 bases to trimming and J lost 1 base, with 15 bases between them. CDR3 coding DNA: TGTGCCAGCAGCCCCGGACGGGGGCGATCCTACGAGCAGTACTTC. Its translation: CASSPGRGRSYEQYF.